This paragraph reports one T cell receptor (beta chain). This clonotype appeared many times. This receptor's antigen is unknown. Per-base quality was not reported, and no clone a single base away is much larger than it. Patients with ophthalmopathy had moderately to severely active disease, with a Clinical Activity Score of 3 or more, a NOSPECS grade of 4 or more, and a disease duration of less than 3 months. Patients with other autoimmune diseases, uncontrolled infections, pregnancy or lactation were excluded from the study. Diagnosis relied on clinical symptoms, serum thyroxine, TRAb, thyroid ultrasound and orbital computed tomography. PBMCs were isolated from about 9.2 ml of fresh peripheral blood by Ficoll-Paque density gradient centrifugation. Total RNA was extracted using Trizol reagent, and RNA quality was checked on an Agilent 2100 Bioanalyzer. For repertoire sequencing, the TCR beta CDR3 regions were amplified from RNA transcripts. The first round of RT-PCR was done with HTBI primers and the Qiagen OneStep RT-PCR kit, and was followed by a second round of multiplex PCR, then size selection and purification. Sequencing of the libraries was carried out on an Illumina HiSeq2000 in paired-end mode with 100 bp reads. As for the authors' bioinformatics: Reads were processed with SOAPnuke, discarding reads with adapters, uncalled bases, mean Phred below 15, or no exact constant-primer or identifier match. COPE v1.2.5 was used to merge the high-quality paired reads. Each unique nucleotide sequence was treated as a clonotype, and MiTCR v1.1 was used to align the clonotypes to the IMGT TRB V, D and J references. The analysis was limited to V-J combinations with a frequency above 0.0001, which together covered 99.2% of repertoires. A TCR clonal expansion and chaos score per V-J combination was defined as the ratio of F50 clonal expansion to chaos observed in the TCRdist matrix. Welch's t-statistics and random forest were used to narrow the features down to 10 to 15 V-J combinations, which were then fed into a naive Bayes classifier. Thyroid-blood repertoire similarity was quantified with the Morisita-Horn index. In-frame beta chains were kept once TCRdb had trimmed the public reads at Q25 with fastp and called clones with MiXCR. Each entry is one CDR3 protein sequence, shown with its most common DNA and genes. The V and J calls and clone size come from TCRdb's table, not from the authors' own analysis. This sample has roughly 230,000 distinct CDR3 sequences in its table, and approximately 21% of those were observed once. Approximately 39% of the sample is taken by the ten largest.

The junction carries 10 bases between V and J, which are trimmed by 2 bases and 3 bases respectively. Including cysteine and phenylalanine, the CDR3 has 13 amino acids. Left in the record is the CDR3 DNA by itself, 39 bases read in frame from the first base. The germline V gene yields SQVTM for CDR1 and ANQGSEA for CDR2. This sample stems from a study of Graves' ophthalmopathy and Graves' hyperthyroidism (dated by TCRdb to 2017 to 2018). With regard to the full study: Peripheral blood was collected before any treatment was given, at the time of initial diagnosis. The 90 or so discovery patients were randomly split 7:3 into training and test sets. In total, 135 blood samples were TCR-sequenced: roughly 45 ophthalmopathy, some 75 hyperthyroidism and approximately 17 hyperthyroidism-to-ophthalmopathy patients. An independent validation cohort comprised some 19 hyperthyroidism patients and over 15 patients who later progressed from hyperthyroidism to ophthalmopathy. TCR beta repertoire signatures were used to distinguish Graves' ophthalmopathy from Graves' hyperthyroidism and to predict progression to ophthalmopathy. Once sampling was done, hyperthyroidism patients were given methimazole at a starting dose of 30 mg daily, while ophthalmopathy patients were given high-dose intravenous methylprednisolone. In five to seven hyperthyroidism patients, the T-cell repertoire of thyroid tissue was compared with the T-cell repertoire of blood. To explore V-J signatures distinguishing ophthalmopathy from hyperthyroidism, a discovery set of about a hundred patients (roughly 45 ophthalmopathy, 57 stable hyperthyroidism) was enrolled. The investigation overall reported the following: In cross-validation, the 13-signature model distinguished ophthalmopathy from stable hyperthyroidism with less than 90% sensitivity and around 81% specificity, while in the test set the corresponding values were approximately 80% and 75%. Most of the expanded thyroid clonotypes with a frequency above 0.001 were also detected in blood, and it was suggested that the thyroid immune response may be reflected by blood repertoires. Sample size was not statistically predetermined, and group allocation was not concealed from the investigators. In validation, the model predicted ophthalmopathy progression with over 60% sensitivity and 72.22% specificity; fewer than 15 predicted patients were CT-confirmed with GO in a median of 6.5 months.

The sequence joins TRBV29-1 to TRBJ1-2; TRBD1 is possibly the D segment (6 matching bases). The TCR was taken from a woman between 50 and 59 years old with Graves' ophthalmopathy. Donor details come from another sample of the same person, matched by shared clones. The source material was peripheral blood. The DNA is as follows: TGCAGCGTTGAAACAGGGAAAGACTATGGCTACACCTTC. It translates to CSVETGKDYGYTF.